The rows below give T cell receptor beta chains drawn from one sample of a study of cytomegalovirus exposure and HLA in healthy donors. Some clones are missing from TCRdb's copy, which holds only in-frame ones; the method was immunoSEQ multiplex PCR. The profile covers some 160,000 clones, with approximately 88% appearing a single time and approximately 1.4% taken by the ten largest. Sequencing was carried out using PBMCs. The receptors shown here come from a woman aged 18-35 years in good health and CMV-seronegative. CDR3s include the opening cysteine and the closing phenylalanine or tryptophan. The D gene is left open where the match is weak. Clone size is stated in some rows and not others, as once, few, many or a class when expanded.

>TRBD2|TRBV28|.|TRBJ2-7
TGTGCCAGCAGTTCCACTTTGGTCCCTAGCGGGAGGAGGCACTACGAGCAGTACTTC
CASSSTLVPSGRRHYEQYF
>TRBD1|TRBV4-1|.|TRBJ2-7
TGCGCCAGCAGCCAAGAGCATGGACAGGTAGCCTACGAGCAGTACTTC
CASSQEHGQVAYEQYF
>.|TRBV25-1|.|TRBJ2-3
TGTGCCAGCAGTGTATTGACAGATACGCAGTATTTT
CASSVLTDTQYF
>TRBD1|TRBV5-1|.|TRBJ2-5
TGCGCCAGCAGCGGACAGGGGGCGCTAGGTGAGACCCAGTACTTC
CASSGQGALGETQYF
>TRBD1|TRBV6-6|.|TRBJ2-1
TGTGCCAGCAATGTCGACAGGGTTGAGCAGTTCTTC
CASNVDRVEQFF
>TRBD1|TRBV5-1|.|TRBJ2-2
TGCGCCAGCAGCTTGGGCTTGATGACAGGGTTCGGGGAGCTGTTTTTT
CASSLGLMTGFGELFF
>.|TRBV28|.|TRBJ2-7
TGTGCCAGCAGTTTACCTTCGAGCTCCTACGAGCAGTACTTC
CASSLPSSSYEQYF
>TRBD1|TRBV6-1|.|TRBJ1-3
TGTGCCAGCAGTGGACAGGGAAGCGGGTCTGGAAACACCATATATTTT
CASSGQGSGSGNTIYF
>.|TRBV6-1|.|TRBJ1-1
TGTGCCAGCACCTCTCAGGGGCCGAACACTGAAGCTTTCTTT
CASTSQGPNTEAFF
>.|TRBV29-1|.|TRBJ1-3
TGCAGCGTTGAACAGGGTTTCTCGGGAAACACCATATATTTT
CSVEQGFSGNTIYF
>TRBD1|TRBV5-1|.|TRBJ2-2
TGCGCCAGCAGCTTGGCTCGGACAGGGTCGGACACCGGGGAGCTGTTTTTT
CASSLARTGSDTGELFF
>.|TRBV6-5|.|TRBJ1-3
TGTGCCAGCGGGTCCGGGGGGGGTAGGAACACCATATATTTT
CASGSGGGRNTIYF
>.|TRBV30|.|TRBJ2-7
TGTGCCTGGAGCCTCGACAGGTACGAGCAGTACTTC
CAWSLDRYEQYF
>TRBD1|TRBV5-1|.|TRBJ1-2
TGCGCCAGCAGCTTGGGCCCTGGACAGGGGAACTATGGCTACACCTTC
CASSLGPGQGNYGYTF
>.|TRBV30|.|TRBJ1-1
TGTGCCTGGAGTGTGGTGCTGTCCAGAAGCGCCGAAGCTTTCTTT
CAWSVVLSRSAEAFF
>.|TRBV29-1|.|TRBJ1-5
TGCAGCGTTGTAGTGCAGGGGCAGAATCAGCCCCAGCATTTT
CSVVVQGQNQPQHF
>.|TRBV15|.|TRBJ1-3
TGTGCCACCAGTGCGAGAAATCCTGGAAACACCATATATTTT
CATSARNPGNTIYF
>.|TRBV5-1|.|TRBJ2-3
TGCGCCAGCAGCTTCGGAGGGGAAGATACGCAGTATTTT
CASSFGGEDTQYF
>.|TRBV7-9|few|TRBJ2-2
TGTGCCAGCAGCCGAGGGCAGTCCAACACCGGGGAGCTGTTTTTT
CASSRGQSNTGELFF
>.|TRBV13|.|TRBJ2-7
TGTGCCAGCAGCTTGACTCCAAGGAAAGAGCAGTACTTC
CASSLTPRKEQYF
>TRBD1|TRBV7-9|.|TRBJ2-7
TGTGCCAGCAGCCCTCCCATTAGGGCAGGGGGAATAGAGCAGTACTTC
CASSPPIRAGGIEQYF
>TRBD2|TRBV27|.|TRBJ2-3
TGTGCCAGCAGTTTAGAGACTAGCGGGCCGCAGTATTTT
CASSLETSGPQYF
>.|TRBV10-3|few|TRBJ2-7
TGTGCCATCTCCGGCAGGGGCAACGAGCAGTACTTC
CAISGRGNEQYF
>.|TRBV30|.|TRBJ1-1
TGTGCCTGGAGTGTACATCTCCATTCCACTGAAGCTTTCTTT
CAWSVHLHSTEAFF
>TRBD1|TRBV28|.|TRBJ1-2
TGTGCCATTCGACAGGGGAATGACTATGGCTACACCTTC
CAIRQGNDYGYTF
>.|TRBV5-4|.|TRBJ1-1
TGTGCCAGCAGCTTGGGAAGGGGGAACACTGAAGCTTTCTTT
CASSLGRGNTEAFF
>.|TRBV20-1|once|TRBJ2-1
TGCAGTGCTACGAGCCTGTTCTTC
CSATSLFF
>.|TRBV5-1|few|TRBJ2-2
TGCGCCAGCAGCTTGGACACCGCGAACACCGGGGAGCTGTTTTTT
CASSLDTANTGELFF
>TRBD1|TRBV7-9|.|TRBJ1-1
TGTGCCAGCAGCTCGGGACAGAGCTTGAACACTGAAGCTTTCTTT
CASSSGQSLNTEAFF
>.|TRBV30|once|TRBJ2-7
TGTGCCTGGAGTGTTCTACAGAATAGGTACGAGCAGTACTTC
CAWSVLQNRYEQYF
>.|TRBV2|once|TRBJ1-5
TGTGCCAGCACCGGACACAACGATCAGCCCCAGCATTTT
CASTGHNDQPQHF
>.|TRBV11-2|.|TRBJ2-1
TGTGCCAGCAGCCGTTTGGGCAGGGGCTCTAACAATGAGCAGTTCTTC
CASSRLGRGSNNEQFF
>TRBD1|TRBV5-6|.|TRBJ2-7
TGTGCCAGCAGCTTGGAACAGGGGGTCTCCTACGAGCAGTACTTC
CASSLEQGVSYEQYF
>TRBD1|TRBV19|.|TRBJ1-6
TGTGCCACCAGGGACAGGGGGCTGAGCGATTCACCCCTCCACTTT
CATRDRGLSDSPLHF
>.|TRBV19|.|TRBJ2-4
TGTGCCACCGCGGGTACGGCGGGAAACATTCAGTACTTC
CATAGTAGNIQYF
>.|TRBV5-1|.|TRBJ1-6
TGCGCCAGCAGCTTGGAGTTCCCACGTTCACCCCTCCACTTC
CASSLEFPRSPLHF
>TRBD1|TRBV5-4|.|TRBJ2-1
TGTGCCAGCAGCAGAGGACAGGGGGCGATGGGGAATGAGCAGTTCTTC
CASSRGQGAMGNEQFF
>.|TRBV7-8|.|TRBJ2-1
TGTGCCAGCAGCCTCACCAGCAATGAGCAGTTCTTC
CASSLTSNEQFF
>.|TRBV27|.|TRBJ2-3
TGTGCCAGCAGGAGCTACAGGGATCTGGCAGATACGCAGTATTTT
CASRSYRDLADTQYF
>.|TRBV19|few|TRBJ1-1
TGTGCCAGTAGTATGACAGTTAAGATGAACACTGAAGCTTTCTTT
CASSMTVKMNTEAFF
>.|TRBV6-5|few|TRBJ2-1
TGTGCCAGCAGAGACGGGGGAAATGAGCAGTTCTTC
CASRDGGNEQFF
>TRBD1|TRBV2|.|TRBJ2-2
TGTGCCAGCAGACGCGACAGGGGCACCGGGGAGCTGTTTTTT
CASRRDRGTGELFF
>TRBD1|TRBV18|.|TRBJ2-7
TGTGCCAGCTCACCCCGGGACAGATCGTCCTACGAGCAGTACTTC
CASSPRDRSSYEQYF
>TRBD1|TRBV28|.|TRBJ2-5
TGTGCCAGCAGTCCCGGACAGGGGAGGGAGACCCAGTACTTC
CASSPGQGRETQYF
>.|TRBV19|.|TRBJ1-2
TGTGCCAGTAGCGATTGGGCGTCGGTCTATGGCTACACCTTC
CASSDWASVYGYTF
>.|TRBV27|.|TRBJ1-5
TGTGCCAGCAGTATACAGGGCAATCAGCCCCAGCATTTT
CASSIQGNQPQHF
>.|TRBV14|.|TRBJ2-1
TGTGCCAGCAGCCCTAGGCCTCCCAATGAGCAGTTCTTC
CASSPRPPNEQFF
>.|TRBV18|.|TRBJ1-5
TGTGCCAGCTCACCGAGTTCAGGCTCTCATCAGCCCCAGCATTTT
CASSPSSGSHQPQHF
>.|TRBV5-6|.|TRBJ2-7
TGTGCCAGTAGCGAAGTGGACGGGAATGTGTACGAGCAGTACTTC
CASSEVDGNVYEQYF
>.|TRBV10-1|.|TRBJ1-1
TGCGCCAACCCGGGGGGGGTGGGCACTGAAGCTTTCTTT
CANPGGVGTEAFF
>TRBD1|TRBV2|.|TRBJ1-5
TGTGCCAGCAGTGCTGGGGGACAGAACCAGCCCCAGCATTTT
CASSAGGQNQPQHF
>TRBD2|TRBV27|few|TRBJ2-5
TGTGCCACCAGAACACGCCGATATCCAGCGGGGAGCCAAGAGACCCAGTACTTC
CATRTRRYPAGSQETQYF
>TRBD1|TRBV5-1|once|TRBJ2-5
TGCGCCAGCAGCTTGAGCCCCGGACAGGTCTTGGAGCAGTACTTC
CASSLSPGQVLEQYF
>.|TRBV19|few|TRBJ2-7
TGTGCCAGATGGGGCAGGAACGACAGAAGCTCCTACGAGCAGTACTTC
CARWGRNDRSSYEQYF
>TRBD2|TRBV4-1|.|TRBJ2-1
TGCGCCAGCAGCCAAGTTATGCGGGGGGGCCTATACAATGAGCAGTTCTTC
CASSQVMRGGLYNEQFF